The clone carrying this T cell receptor beta chain was recorded many times. Antigen specificity is unknown. The data originate from a study of T cells after yellow fever vaccination. TCRdb re-called the 5' RACE reads with MiXCR, one entry per CDR3 protein. The sample gives approximately 240,000 distinct CDR3 sequences, 3.6% of which show up once; about 19% is in the top ten. Notes on the study in general: Among all clonotypes, a small share was observed in both CD4 and CD8 compartments. Contaminants from the bulk population, in the form of abundant clonotypes, could be found in FACS-sorted repertoires. It was the secondary response that reached its peak faster, day 5 versus 15, but it was weaker.

The CDR3 runs to 15 residues. Trimming pared 5 bases from V and 0 bases from J, leaving 11 bases between. The germline gives CDR1 SGHTA, CDR2 FQGNSA. This clonotype was sampled from a young man who received the YFV17D yellow fever vaccine. Source: PBMCs, taken 15 days after the yellow fever booster vaccination. This chain connects TRBV7-2 to TRBJ1-3, with a tentative D call TRBD1 (6 bases). The DNA for the CDR3 is TGTGCCAGCAGCCAGGGGCCCTTCTCTGGAAACACCATATATTTT. This gives the protein CASSQGPFSGNTIYF.